This TCR beta chain was retrieved from a study of vaccination and CD4 T cells after COVID-19. Treatment of the sample: roughly 11-day PBMC culture with coronavirus spike peptide pools or control peptides (ViraFEST assay). Half the medium was exchanged for fresh IL-2 medium on days 3 and 7. With the Oncomine TCR Beta short-read assay, DNA from cultured CD4+ T cells was sequenced. A single record per CDR3 protein comes from TCRdb applying MiXCR to the PCR reads. This sample has approximately 8,500 distinct CDR3 sequences, with more than 45% found just once. About this clonotype: The target antigen is unknown.

Trimming cost V 5 bases and J 7 bases, with 12 bases left between them. The CDR3 sequence is 13 residues long. Germline-derived CDR1 and CDR2 are SEHNR and FQNEAQ (reference sequence). The chain recombines TRBV7-9 with TRBJ1-5; tentatively, D is TRBD1 (5 bases). This TCR was recovered from a human donor who had recovered from COVID-19. Sample: CD4+ T cells from blood, cultured in vitro. CDR3 sequence: CASSAGGEQPQHF. CDR3 in DNA: TGTGCCAGCAGCGCCGGGGGGGAACAGCCCCAGCATTTT.